The TCR beta chain described here comes from a study of blood T cell repertoires in COVID-19. About the research overall: The United States, Italy and Spain provided the acute and convalescent COVID-19 samples. PBMCs, B-cell-depleted T cells, or T cells were the source of the cDNA or gDNA that made up the material.

The CDR3 covers 13 residues. Losses at the gene ends were 8 bases for V and 7 bases for J; bases not matched to a gene: 6. This clone was picked up a small number of times. Original handling: Amplifying reference gene primers gave estimates of nucleated cell counts. The method was immunoSEQ multiplex PCR; TCRdb's version includes in-frame clones alone and lacks a portion of them. V, J and clone size reflect that table, while D and trimming were determined from the DNA. The sample includes about 80,000 clones, 70% to 80% of them seen just once. The gene calls are TRBV12-3 or TRBV12-4 and TRBJ1-4, with TRBD1 identical over 8 bases. The TCR originated in a man aged 65-85 years with active or convalescent COVID-19. The sequenced material came from peripheral blood. CDR3 sequence (DNA): TGTGCCAGCGCAGGGGGCGCGCGTGAAAAACTGTTTTTT. Translation gives CASAGGAREKLFF.